These T cell receptor beta chains were read from a single sample in a study of shared clonotypes between healthy human individuals. The protocol was immunoSEQ multiplex PCR, while the TCRdb copy is restricted to in-frame clones and leaves out a portion. The table includes over 2,000,000 clones, 90% to 95% detected once. The sequenced sample was naive CD8+ T cells from PBMCs. These receptors originate from a young man in good health. Some clones in this sample may be carry-over from other donors' samples. Both conserved end residues are part of each CDR3. A D gene is named only where the DNA matches it firmly. Rows give clone size only sometimes, using once, few, many, or a class for an expanded clone.

TRBJ2-7	NA	TRBV5-1	NA	CASSLGRTYEQYF	TGCGCCAGCAGCTTGGGACGGACCTACGAGCAGTACTTC
TRBJ2-1	NA	TRBV11-3	TRBD2	CASSPRTSGGPPNEQFF	TGTGCCAGCAGCCCCCGGACTAGCGGGGGTCCCCCCAATGAGCAGTTCTTC
TRBJ1-2	once	TRBV5-1	NA	CASSTRGDPNYGYTF	TGCGCCAGCAGCACTCGGGGGGATCCTAACTATGGCTACACCTTC
TRBJ2-5	NA	TRBV18	TRBD2	CASLGPSRQEQTSGPQETQYF	TGTGCCAGCTTGGGGCCCTCTAGACAGGAGCAGACTAGCGGACCACAAGAGACCCAGTACTTC
TRBJ2-7	NA	TRBV27	TRBD2	CASSRGLAGVYEQYF	TGTGCCAGCAGTAGGGGTCTAGCGGGAGTCTACGAGCAGTACTTC
TRBJ2-7	NA	TRBV7-9	NA	CASSQGVEGEQYF	TGTGCCAGCAGCCAAGGGGTAGAAGGCGAGCAGTACTTC
TRBJ1-5	NA	TRBV27	NA	CASSLSISLPNQPQHF	TGTGCCAGCAGTTTATCGATATCTCTTCCCAATCAGCCCCAGCATTTT
TRBJ2-1	NA	TRBV7-3	NA	CASSPLESSYNEQFF	TGTGCCAGCAGCCCGCTGGAGAGCTCCTACAATGAGCAGTTCTTC
TRBJ2-7	once	TRBV6-4	NA	CASSDRTASSYEQYF	TGTGCCAGCAGTGACAGGACAGCCAGCTCCTACGAGCAGTACTTC
TRBJ2-3	NA	TRBV15	NA	CATSSQGEGYTDTQYF	TGTGCCACCAGCAGCCAGGGAGAGGGGTACACAGATACGCAGTATTTT
TRBJ1-5	few	TRBV5-4	NA	CASSLDRSNQPQHF	TGTGCCAGCAGCTTGGATCGTAGCAATCAGCCCCAGCATTTT
TRBJ2-7	NA	TRBV9	NA	CASSPLDSPSPAPYEQYF	TGTGCCAGCAGCCCCCTTGACAGTCCGTCTCCAGCCCCTTACGAGCAGTACTTC
TRBJ2-1	once	TRBV7-2	NA	CASSLALLDEQFF	TGTGCCAGCAGCTTAGCGTTATTGGATGAGCAGTTCTTC
TRBJ2-7	NA	TRBV10-2	TRBD2	CASSNTSVLSLQYF	TGCGCCAGCAGTAATACTAGCGTACTCTCGCTACAGTACTTC
TRBJ1-5	NA	TRBV19	TRBD1	CASSHGDRGLRNQPQHF	TGTGCCAGTAGTCATGGGGACAGGGGGCTCCGTAATCAGCCCCAGCATTTT
TRBJ2-6	NA	TRBV5-4	NA	CASRAPAQGKGGANVLTF	TGTGCCAGCAGAGCCCCGGCGCAGGGTAAAGGTGGGGCCAACGTCCTGACTTTC
TRBJ2-3	NA	TRBV7-6	NA	CASSFFLGDTQYF	TGTGCCAGCAGCTTCTTTCTTGGGGATACGCAGTATTTT
TRBJ2-7	NA	TRBV7-5	NA	CARSLISIGQILYEQYF	TGTGCCAGAAGCTTAATCAGCATCGGACAGATACTCTACGAGCAGTACTTC
TRBJ2-3	NA	TRBV7-2	TRBD2	CASRDRSGRWGDTQYF	TGTGCCAGCAGGGACCGAAGCGGGAGGTGGGGAGATACGCAGTATTTT
TRBJ1-1	NA	TRBV13	NA	CASSPRRWNTEAFF	TGTGCCAGCAGCCCGAGGCGGTGGAACACTGAAGCTTTCTTT
TRBJ2-7	NA	TRBV7-9	TRBD1	CASSSLRQGTYEQYF	TGTGCCAGCAGCTCCCTTCGACAGGGTACCTACGAGCAGTACTTC
TRBJ1-4	NA	TRBV27	TRBD1	CASRPRTGTQLFF	TGTGCCAGCAGACCCCGGACAGGGACGCAACTGTTTTTT
TRBJ1-2	NA	TRBV6-6	NA	CANWGGFGYTF	TGTGCCAACTGGGGGGGCTTTGGCTACACCTTC
TRBJ2-5	NA	TRBV4-1	TRBD1	CASSPQPGVTGGQETQYF	TGCGCCAGCAGCCCCCAGCCTGGGGTTACAGGGGGACAAGAGACCCAGTACTTC
TRBJ2-7	NA	TRBV27	NA	CASSFSTGDSHYEQYF	TGTGCCAGCAGTTTTAGTACGGGGGACTCACACTACGAGCAGTACTTC
TRBJ1-2	NA	TRBV19	TRBD1	CASSRDRGFYGYTF	TGTGCCAGTAGTAGGGACAGGGGATTCTATGGCTACACCTTC
TRBJ1-3	NA	TRBV6-5	NA	CASSYTVGGNTIYF	TGTGCCAGCAGTTACACGGTTGGTGGAAACACCATATATTTT
TRBJ2-7	NA	TRBV27	NA	CASSPPTGPKGNEQYF	TGTGCCAGCAGCCCCCCCACCGGTCCCAAGGGTAACGAGCAGTACTTC
TRBJ2-2	NA	TRBV9	NA	CASSVGLTGELFF	TGTGCCAGCAGCGTTGGACTAACCGGGGAGCTGTTTTTT
TRBJ2-2	NA	TRBV5-1	TRBD2	CASSGLAGGPNTGELFF	TGCGCCAGCAGCGGACTAGCGGGAGGCCCGAACACCGGGGAGCTGTTTTTT
TRBJ2-7	NA	TRBV10-2	NA	CASSVFPGSYEQYF	TGCGCCAGCAGTGTTTTTCCGGGTTCCTACGAGCAGTACTTC
TRBJ1-5	once	TRBV7-2	NA	CASSPTSNQPQHF	TGTGCCAGCAGCCCTACTTCAAATCAGCCCCAGCATTTT
TRBJ2-3	NA	TRBV10-3	TRBD1	CAITHGTASTDTQYF	TGTGCCATCACCCACGGGACAGCGAGCACAGATACGCAGTATTTT